These T cell receptor beta chains were read from a single sample in a study of blood T cells in healthy people across ages. Each CDR3 protein gets one entry after TCRdb re-called the 5' RACE reads with MiXCR. The sample includes roughly 550,000 distinct CDR3 sequences, less than 25% seen only once; the top ten take roughly 9.4%. These data were likewise used in another study, on T cells of mothers and their children.

Sequenced: blood. These receptors originate from a boy aged 5-17 years in good health. Both conserved end residues are part of each CDR3. A D gene is named only where the DNA matches it firmly. Expanded clones get a size class; other rows say once, few or many, or leave the size out.

V: TRBV7-6
J: TRBJ1-1
D: NA
size: NA
DNA: TGTGCCAGCAGCGGGCAAGGAACTGAAGCTTTCTTT
CDR3: CASSGQGTEAFF

V: TRBV6-5
J: TRBJ2-5
D: NA
size: NA
DNA: TGTGCCAGCAGTTATCCAGGGTCGGAAGAGACCCAGTACTTC
CDR3: CASSYPGSEETQYF

V: TRBV20-1
J: TRBJ2-7
D: TRBD2
size: NA
DNA: TGCAGTGCTAGAGGGGGTTTTGCGGGAGGCCCATCCTACGAGCAGTACTTC
CDR3: CSARGGFAGGPSYEQYF

V: TRBV6-5
J: TRBJ2-5
D: NA
size: NA
DNA: TGTGCCAGCAGTTACATGAGTGAGACCCAGTACTTC
CDR3: CASSYMSETQYF

V: TRBV6-2/TRBV6-3
J: TRBJ2-6
D: TRBD1
size: NA
DNA: TGTGCCAGCAGGATAACAGGGGCTGGGGCCAACGTCCTGACTTTC
CDR3: CASRITGAGANVLTF

V: TRBV6-5
J: TRBJ1-2
D: NA
size: NA
DNA: TGTGCCAGCAGTTACTCGGCCGCGAGAGGAGGCTACACCTTC
CDR3: CASSYSAARGGYTF

V: TRBV5-1
J: TRBJ1-2
D: NA
size: few
DNA: TGCGCCAGCAGTTCCGGACAGCCCGTCCCTAATAACTATGGCTACACCTTC
CDR3: CASSSGQPVPNNYGYTF

V: TRBV3-1
J: TRBJ2-7
D: NA
size: NA
DNA: TGTGCCAGCGGCTCTGCCGGAGGGCCCTACGAGCAGTACTTC
CDR3: CASGSAGGPYEQYF

V: TRBV9
J: TRBJ1-4
D: NA
size: NA
DNA: TGTGCCAGCACCCCCGGGAACCCTGGAGGTGAAAAACTGTTTTTT
CDR3: CASTPGNPGGEKLFF

V: TRBV7-2
J: TRBJ2-3
D: TRBD2
size: once
DNA: TGTGCCAGCAGCAAAAATGTGGCGGGAGTTTCAGATACGCAGTATTTT
CDR3: CASSKNVAGVSDTQYF

V: TRBV7-9
J: TRBJ2-4
D: NA
size: NA
DNA: TGTGCCAGCATGACAGGTGATTTAGCCAAAAACATTCAGTACTTC
CDR3: CASMTGDLAKNIQYF

V: TRBV11-2
J: TRBJ1-2
D: TRBD1
size: NA
DNA: TGTGCCAGCAGCTTCGATCCGGTGAGGACAGGGCCTCCTAACTATGGCTACACCTTC
CDR3: CASSFDPVRTGPPNYGYTF

V: TRBV28
J: TRBJ2-5
D: NA
size: few
DNA: TGTGCCAGCAGTGACAGCTGGTTTGAGACCCAGTACTTC
CDR3: CASSDSWFETQYF

V: TRBV18
J: TRBJ2-5
D: NA
size: many
DNA: TGTGCCAGCAGCCCCCGGGAGACCCAGTACTTC
CDR3: CASSPRETQYF

V: TRBV27
J: TRBJ2-7
D: NA
size: few
DNA: TGTGCCAGTTCGGGACTTTCAGGCGAGCAGTACTTC
CDR3: CASSGLSGEQYF

V: TRBV19
J: TRBJ2-7
D: TRBD2
size: NA
DNA: TGTGCCAGTAGTATCCAAGCTAGCGGACTAGCCTACGAGCAGTACTTC
CDR3: CASSIQASGLAYEQYF

V: TRBV12-3/TRBV12-4
J: TRBJ2-7
D: NA
size: NA
DNA: TGTGCCAGCAGACAGGGGGAGGGCTACGAGCAGTACTTC
CDR3: CASRQGEGYEQYF

V: TRBV7-6
J: TRBJ2-7
D: NA
size: few
DNA: TGTGCCAGCAGCTTATACCCCAGGGGCAACGAGCAGTACTTC
CDR3: CASSLYPRGNEQYF

V: TRBV9
J: TRBJ1-1
D: NA
size: few
DNA: TGTGCCAGCAGCGTCGACGGGAACTCTGAAGTTTTCTTT
CDR3: CASSVDGNSEVFF